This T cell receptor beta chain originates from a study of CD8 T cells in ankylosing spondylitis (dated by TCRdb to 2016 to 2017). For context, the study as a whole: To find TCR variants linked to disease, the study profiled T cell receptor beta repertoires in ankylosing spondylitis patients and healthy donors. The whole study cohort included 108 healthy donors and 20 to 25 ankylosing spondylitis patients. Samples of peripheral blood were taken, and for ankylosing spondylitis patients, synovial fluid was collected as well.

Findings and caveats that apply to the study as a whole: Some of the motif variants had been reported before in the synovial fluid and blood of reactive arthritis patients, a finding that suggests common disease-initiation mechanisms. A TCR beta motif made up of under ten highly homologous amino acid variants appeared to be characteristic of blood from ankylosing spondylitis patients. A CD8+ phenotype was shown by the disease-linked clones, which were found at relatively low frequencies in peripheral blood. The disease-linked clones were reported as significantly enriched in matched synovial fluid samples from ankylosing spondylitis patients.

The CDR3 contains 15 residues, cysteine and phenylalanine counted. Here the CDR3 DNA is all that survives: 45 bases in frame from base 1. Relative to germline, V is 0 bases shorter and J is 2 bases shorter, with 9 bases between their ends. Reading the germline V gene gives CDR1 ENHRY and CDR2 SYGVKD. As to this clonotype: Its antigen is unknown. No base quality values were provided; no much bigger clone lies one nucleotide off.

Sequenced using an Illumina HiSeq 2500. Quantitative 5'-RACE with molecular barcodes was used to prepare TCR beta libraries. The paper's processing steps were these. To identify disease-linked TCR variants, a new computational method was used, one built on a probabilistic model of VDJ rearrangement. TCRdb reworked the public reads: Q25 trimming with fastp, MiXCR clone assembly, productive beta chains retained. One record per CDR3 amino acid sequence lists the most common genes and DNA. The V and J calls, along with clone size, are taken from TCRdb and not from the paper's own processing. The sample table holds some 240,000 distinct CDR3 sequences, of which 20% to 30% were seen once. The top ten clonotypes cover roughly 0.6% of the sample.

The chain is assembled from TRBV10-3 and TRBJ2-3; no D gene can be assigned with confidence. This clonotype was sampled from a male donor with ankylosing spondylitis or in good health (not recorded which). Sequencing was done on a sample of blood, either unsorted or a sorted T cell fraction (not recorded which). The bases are TGTGCCATCAGTGAGTCGGGCAGTGTCACAGATACGCAGTATTTT. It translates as CAISESGSVTDTQYF.